Below, 17 T cell receptor beta chains from the same sample are listed, as sequenced in a study of blood T cells in healthy people across ages (dated by TCRdb to the mid-2010s). The library was prepared using 5' RACE. The second PCR ran for about 6 to 12 cycles and used a J-beta primer mix along with a sample-barcoded 5' primer. Using fastp at Q25 and MiXCR, TCRdb reprocessed the public reads and kept productive beta chains. For every CDR3 protein sequence, its rows merge into one entry that carries the most common genes and DNA. For this sample there are around 2 million distinct CDR3 sequences; about 39% appear just once. The ten largest clones represent more than 20% of the sample. The material sequenced was blood. The receptors come from a human donor in good health.

The sample holds a few counts of this clonotype. The genes are TRBV5-1 and TRBJ2-7; 8 bases match TRBD1. V lost 5 bases, J lost 2 bases, and 9 bases stayed unmatched. The CDR3 length is 15 residues. Germline lookup yields CDR1 SGHRS and CDR2 YFSETQ. The CDR3 reads CASRSPDRATYEQYF. As DNA, the CDR3 is TGCGCCAGCAGGTCCCCGGACAGGGCAACCTACGAGCAGTACTTC.

This clonotype was observed a handful of times. The chain links TRBV7-8 to TRBJ1-3; D remains ambiguous. V lost 2 bases and J 4 bases, leaving 9 bases between the germline ends. The CDR3 extends over 14 amino acids. Germline CDR1 SGHVS, CDR2 FQNEAQ. CDR3 nucleotides: TGTGCCAGCAGCTTATTTCGGTTGGGAAACACCATATATTTT. Amino acids: CASSLFRLGNTIYF. Using reference TRBV7-8 and TRBJ1-3 for the parts outside the CDR3, the full variable domain is GAGVSQSPRYKVAKRGQDVALRCDPISGHVSLFWYQQALGQGPEFLTYFQNEAQLDKSGLPSDRFFAERPEGSVSTLKIQRTQQEDSAVYLCASSLFRLGNTIYFGEGSWLTVV.

This clonotype was found a few times. J is TRBJ2-1 and V is TRBV27; tentatively, D is TRBD1 or TRBD2 (5 bases each). The V end lost 10 bases, the J end lost 9 bases, and 16 bases lay between the germline ends. The CDR3 has 12 residues. Germline V lookup: CDR1 MNHEY, CDR2 SMNVEV (reference sequence). CDR3 residues: CATSGAHFEQFF. The CDR3 nucleotides are TGTGCCACCTCCGGGGCCCATTTTGAGCAGTTCTTC.

The J gene is TRBJ2-6, the V gene TRBV4-2, with a possible D match to TRBD2 (6 bases). Germline V gives CDR1 LGHNA, CDR2 YNFKEQ. Trimming removed 4 bases from V and 1 base from J, with 11 bases in between. The CDR3 runs 16 residues. The CDR3 region has the DNA TGTGCCAGCAGCCCGACTCGGGGGTCTGGGGCCAACGTCCTGACTTTC. Translation gives CASSPTRGSGANVLTF.

The chain has TRBV3-1 and TRBJ2-4, with D possibly matching TRBD1 (5 bases). TRBJ2-7 explains the end of the DNA better; the J call may be wrong. CDR1 is LGHDT and CDR2 is YNNKEL in the germline V gene (reference sequence). This CDR3 has 15 amino acids. The CDR3 bases are TGTGCCAGCAGCCCTCAACAGGACGCAGGCTACGAGCAGTACTTC. It specifies CASSPQQDAGYEQYF.

The gene calls are TRBV28 and TRBJ2-1; 9 bases are a match to TRBD1. V lost 3 bases to trimming and J lost 6 bases; unmatched junction nucleotides: 9. Germline CDR1 reads MDHEN; CDR2 reads SYDVKM. The CDR3 loop spans 16 amino acids. CDR3 bases: TGTGCCAGCAGTTTCTATGGACAGGGGATTGGCAATGAGCAGTTCTTC. Translated: CASSFYGQGIGNEQFF.

The chain employs TRBV29-1 and TRBJ1-6, with 8 bases fitting TRBD1. Unmatched junction bases numbered 5, after V lost 7 bases and J lost 6 bases. Germline CDR1 SQVTM, CDR2 ANQGSEA. CDR3 length: 13 residues. CDR3 DNA: TGCAGCGCTTTGACAGGGGCTAATTCACCCCTCCACTTT. Translated: CSALTGANSPLHF.

The V gene is TRBV18, the J gene TRBJ2-7, with 9 bases identical to TRBD1. The trim removed 3 bases at V and 2 bases at J, leaving 8 bases unmatched. The germline CDR1 and CDR2 sequences are KGHSH and LQKENI. The CDR3 loop spans 16 amino acids. The CDR3 coding sequence is TGTGCCAGCTCACCGATACCGGGACAGGGAACCTACGAGCAGTACTTC. Amino acids: CASSPIPGQGTYEQYF. Full variable domain (remainder filled in from reference TRBV18 and TRBJ2-7): NAGVMQNPRHLVRRRGQEARLRCSPMKGHSHVYWYRQLPEEGLKFMVYLQKENIIDESGMPKERFSAEFPKEGPSILRIQQVVRGDSAAYFCASSPIPGQGTYEQYFGPGTRLTVT.

This chain connects TRBV2 to TRBJ1-2; D call uncertain. Germline values: CDR1 SNHLY, CDR2 FYNNEI. The CDR3 loop spans 13 amino acids. V was clipped by 4 bases and J by 6 bases, with 12 bases between them. The chain's CDR3 is CASSVRVSNGYTF. CDR3 DNA sequence: TGTGCCAGCAGTGTTAGGGTTAGCAATGGCTACACCTTC.

This rearrangement joins TRBV4-3 to TRBJ1-3; 7 nucleotides match TRBD1. Germline-derived CDR1 and CDR2 are LGHNA and YSLEER. The CDR3 extends over 15 amino acids. V dropped 0 bases and J dropped 7; count of bases not matched to a gene: 6. CDR3: CASSQDRGNGNTIYF. The CDR3 DNA is TGCGCCAGCAGCCAAGACAGGGGGAATGGCAACACCATATATTTT.

This chain uses TRBV12-3 or TRBV12-4 with TRBJ1-4; D is perhaps TRBD1 (5 bases). The length of the CDR3 is 14 residues. V was trimmed by 6 bases and J by 4 bases, leaving 12 bases between them. The chain's CDR3 is CASRRVGVNEKLFF. The CDR3 DNA sequence: TGTGCCAGCAGGAGAGTAGGGGTTAATGAAAAACTGTTTTTT.

The chain is built from TRBV6-5 and TRBJ2-1; the match to TRBD1 covers 7 bases. J lost 2 bases, V lost 6 bases, and 7 bases had no gene match. The CDR3 totals 15 residues. Per the germline V gene, CDR1 is MNHEY and CDR2 is SVGAGI. DNA for the CDR3: TGTGCCAGCAGCCTGGGGGACAGTGCCTACAATGAGCAGTTCTTC. Its translation: CASSLGDSAYNEQFF.

The chain is built from TRBV3-1 and TRBJ2-1, with TRBD1 identical over 9 bases. Germline V lookup: CDR1 LGHDT, CDR2 YNNKEL (reference sequence). This CDR3 comprises 16 residues. V lost 5 bases to trimming and J lost 0 bases; unmatched junction nucleotides: 5. As DNA, the CDR3 is TGTGCCAGCAGCGTAGGGACAGGGACCTCCTACAATGAGCAGTTCTTC. This translates into CASSVGTGTSYNEQFF.

The sample holds one count of this clonotype. The chain couples TRBV29-1 to TRBJ2-5; 8 nucleotides agree with TRBD2. V lost 3 bases and J lost 0; bases outside the gene matches: 9. This CDR3 spans 16 amino acids. The germline gives CDR1 SQVTM, CDR2 ANQGSEA. The CDR3 coding sequence is TGCAGCGTTGAGGCCGCGGCGGGGGGTAACCAAGAGACCCAGTACTTC. It translates to CSVEAAAGGNQETQYF.

The rearrangement uses TRBV20-1 and TRBJ2-5, with TRBD1 identical over 10 bases. The CDR3 consists of 14 residues. The V gene's germline CDR1 is DFQATT and CDR2 SNEGSKA (reference sequence). V was clipped by 8 bases and J by 11 bases; unmatched bases: 17. The CDR3 DNA reads as TGCAGTACTAAAGAGATGAGGGGGACAGGGGAGCAGTACTTC. Protein: CSTKEMRGTGEQYF.

J is TRBJ2-1 and V is TRBV5-1; D may be TRBD2 (6 bases). Trimming removed 0 bases at V and 2 bases at J, with 9 bases between. Germline V lookup: CDR1 SGHRS, CDR2 YFSETQ. This CDR3 is 15 amino acids long. The CDR3 reads CASSLVAEPYNEQFF. The CDR3 DNA follows: TGCGCCAGCAGCTTGGTAGCGGAACCCTACAATGAGCAGTTCTTC.

In this sample, this clonotype turned up a few times. The chain uses TRBV9 and TRBJ1-3, with D unresolved. Germline loops: CDR1 SGDLS, CDR2 YYNGEE. The CDR3 consists of 15 residues. Trimming stripped 0 bases from V and 2 bases from J, with 9 bases between. CDR3 in DNA: TGTGCCAGCAGCGTAGGCGGCAGAACTGGAAACACCATATATTTT. Its protein product is CASSVGGRTGNTIYF.